These 8 T cell receptor beta chains share one sample of origin, sequenced in a study of blood T cell repertoires in COVID-19. Sequenced by immunoSEQ multiplex PCR; TCRdb stores in-frame clones only, minus some. This table holds 95,000 to 150,000 clones, around 76% found once. Input material: peripheral blood. The receptor set was obtained from a man in his 60s with acute or convalescent COVID-19.

The genes are TRBV24-1 and TRBJ2-3; 11 nucleotides agree with TRBD1. There are 17 residues in the CDR3. V dropped 2 bases and J dropped 4; count of bases not matched to a gene: 7. Germline CDR1 reads KGHDR; CDR2 reads SFDVKD. The CDR3 sequence is CATSDSGTGGGPDTQYF. Written as DNA, the CDR3 is TGTGCCACCAGTGATTCCGGGACAGGGGGGGGCCCAGATACGCAGTATTTT.

V usage is TRBV19 and J usage is TRBJ1-5; 7 bases are a match to TRBD1. The germline V gene encodes CDR1 LNHDA and CDR2 SQIVND (reference sequence). The CDR3 length is 18 residues. The ends lost 0 bases at V and 7 bases at J; junction bases unmatched: 15. This CDR3 reads CASSIDLSSGTVAQPQHF. The CDR3 DNA reads as TGTGCCAGTAGTATAGATCTGAGTTCCGGGACAGTAGCCCAGCCCCAGCATTTT.

V usage is TRBV12-3 or TRBV12-4 and J usage is TRBJ2-7; 7 positions agree with TRBD1. V was pared by 7 bases and J by 2 bases, with 5 bases of the junction left unmatched. The CDR3 is 13 amino acids. As DNA, the CDR3 is TGTGCCAGCAAAAGGGGGCGGACCTACGAGCAGTACTTC. Its protein product is CASKRGRTYEQYF.

Concerning this clone: A much larger clone lies a single base off, so this may be a read error. This sample also contains other DNA sequences that code for the same CDR3. CDR3 sequence (DNA): TGTGCCAGCAGTTTGGGACAGGGAACAAGTGAGCAGTACTTC. Residues: CASSLGQGTSEQYF. The chain has TRBV6-5 and TRBJ2-7; 9 nucleotides match TRBD1. Germline CDR1 reads MNHEY; CDR2 reads SVGAGI. Trimming at V came to 4 bases and at J to 7 bases, leaving 8 bases not matched to a gene. The CDR3 contains 14 residues.

The chain joins TRBV5-4 to TRBJ2-7, with 7 positions matching TRBD2. The CDR3 runs 15 residues. CDR1 and CDR2 from the germline V gene are SGHNT and YYREEE (reference sequence). The junction had 8 bases not matched to a gene; V was cut back by 3 bases and J by 2 bases. CDR3 bases: TGTGCCAGCAGCTCCATGACGGGGGGACCCTACGAGCAGTACTTC. As protein: CASSSMTGGPYEQYF.

The chain combines TRBV7-9 with TRBJ1-1; maybe TRBD1 (5 bases). This CDR3 has 15 amino acids. Per germline, CDR1 SEHNR and CDR2 FQNEAQ (reference sequence). The ends were cut back, 5 bases at V and 3 bases at J, with 16 bases in the middle. CDR3 region: CASSPLGGVDTEAFF. CDR3 sequence (DNA): TGTGCCAGCAGCCCCCTTGGGGGGGTCGACACTGAAGCTTTCTTT.

This CDR3 reads CASSKTSLDTGELFF. The CDR3 DNA reads as TGTGCCAGTAGTAAGACTAGCCTTGACACCGGGGAGCTGTTTTTT. This chain joins TRBV19 and TRBJ2-2; 7 positions agree with TRBD2. Looked up from germline, CDR1 is LNHDA and CDR2 is SQIVND (reference sequence). The V and J ends lost 4 bases and 3 bases, in that order; junction bases with no gene match: 5. The length of the CDR3 is 15 residues.

This chain connects TRBV4-1 to TRBJ2-2; TRBD2 aligns across 12 bases. V lost 6 bases to trimming and J lost 6 bases; unmatched junction nucleotides: 2. Per germline, CDR1 MGHRA and CDR2 YSYEKL. This CDR3 has 14 residues. CDR3 coding DNA: TGCGCCAGCAGAGGGACTAGCGGGTCCGGGGAGCTGTTTTTT. This codes for CASRGTSGSGELFF.